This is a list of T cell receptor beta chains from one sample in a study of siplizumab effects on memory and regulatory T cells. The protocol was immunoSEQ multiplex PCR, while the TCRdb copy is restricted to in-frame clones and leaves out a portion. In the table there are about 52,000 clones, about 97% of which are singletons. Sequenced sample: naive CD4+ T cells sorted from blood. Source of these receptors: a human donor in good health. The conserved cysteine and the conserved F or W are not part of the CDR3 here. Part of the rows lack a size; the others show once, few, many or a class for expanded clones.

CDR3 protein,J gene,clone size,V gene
ASSISGRDTGELF,TRBJ2-2,-,TRBV5-1
ASSLGPQETQY,TRBJ2-5,-,TRBV5-6
ASRTDSRGPGELF,TRBJ2-2,-,TRBV2
ASTPWQRSPGELF,TRBJ2-2,once,TRBV6-5
ASSVDLAKGDEQF,TRBJ2-1,-,TRBV9
ASGSPTGRASTEAF,TRBJ1-1,-,TRBV10-2
ASSRRTSRPETQY,TRBJ2-5,-,TRBV11-3
ASSRDGQKF,TRBJ2-1,-,TRBV11-3
ASSILALSTGELF,TRBJ2-2,-,TRBV19
AISGQGDTQY,TRBJ2-3,-,TRBV10-3
AWSAKDRAGYT,TRBJ1-2,-,TRBV30
ASSFSLRRTSGKYNEQF,TRBJ2-1,-,TRBV7-3
ASRRGHQQSTDTQY,TRBJ2-3,-,TRBV10-2
ASQGGSYEQY,TRBJ2-7,-,TRBV10-3
ASSLQGLAETQY,TRBJ2-5,-,TRBV6-1
ASSYSTGGGGTQY,TRBJ2-5,-,TRBV6-5
ASRAHGSSYNEQF,TRBJ2-1,-,TRBV27
ASTLRGGGTEAF,TRBJ1-1,-,TRBV27
ASRGKDRGSYT,TRBJ1-2,-,TRBV2
ASSSSGTPSRNTEAF,TRBJ1-1,-,TRBV28
ASRGRTEAF,TRBJ1-1,few,TRBV28
ASRTQGVRNYGYT,TRBJ1-2,-,TRBV19
ASSEFSGTTGNTIY,TRBJ1-3,-,TRBV5-1
ATSRGRDYEQY,TRBJ2-7,-,TRBV15
ASSLKETQY,TRBJ2-5,-,TRBV7-2
ASSIDHQVSYEQY,TRBJ2-7,-,TRBV19
ASGGQPQETQY,TRBJ2-5,-,TRBV25-1
ASSPGGPGTSYEQY,TRBJ2-7,-,TRBV7-9
ASRHRQGRVGYT,TRBJ1-2,-,TRBV5-4
AWSPRVAGGKGAYEQY,TRBJ2-7,once,TRBV30
AWVQGRTNYGYT,TRBJ1-2,few,TRBV30
AIRNNGIESYEQY,TRBJ2-7,-,TRBV10-3
ASSRDPGTGNTIY,TRBJ1-3,-,TRBV6-5
ASSLGQAGREQY,TRBJ2-7,-,TRBV5-5
ASSPRVVYSYEQY,TRBJ2-7,-,TRBV11-3
ASSDSSYEQY,TRBJ2-7,-,TRBV10-1
AWSVGTSGSLRSYNEQF,TRBJ2-1,-,TRBV30
ASSIGGQSGANVLT,TRBJ2-6,-,TRBV19
ASSFDGNYGYT,TRBJ1-2,-,TRBV5-5
ASSQGGLAGVHEQY,TRBJ2-7,once,TRBV4-1
ASSLSGPEKLF,TRBJ1-4,-,TRBV28
ASSDSSQRGNSWNQPQH,TRBJ1-5,-,TRBV6-4
AWSVRRDTEAF,TRBJ1-1,few,TRBV30
ASSSLTFGAKNIQY,TRBJ2-4,-,TRBV9
ASSGSWGRLEEKLF,TRBJ1-4,once,TRBV5-1
ASSKNQRTEKLF,TRBJ1-4,-,TRBV19
ASSLLGQGAPYEQY,TRBJ2-7,-,TRBV28
ASSWSKASNEKLF,TRBJ1-4,-,TRBV19
ASSILQSVMVPGEKLF,TRBJ1-4,-,TRBV18
AREQGEAF,TRBJ1-1,-,TRBV2
ASSQGVRANEKLF,TRBJ1-4,-,TRBV4-3
ASSSWTGIYEQY,TRBJ2-7,-,TRBV5-4
ASSGYAGDLETQY,TRBJ2-5,-,TRBV18
ASSLAPGQGKTEAF,TRBJ1-1,-,TRBV13